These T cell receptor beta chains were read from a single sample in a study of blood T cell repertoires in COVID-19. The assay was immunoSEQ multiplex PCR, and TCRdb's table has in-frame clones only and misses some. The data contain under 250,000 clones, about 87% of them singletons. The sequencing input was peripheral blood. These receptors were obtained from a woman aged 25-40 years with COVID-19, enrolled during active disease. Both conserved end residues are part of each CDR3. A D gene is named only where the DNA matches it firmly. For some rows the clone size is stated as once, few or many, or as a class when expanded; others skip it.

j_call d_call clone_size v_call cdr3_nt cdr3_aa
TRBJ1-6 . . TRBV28 TGTGCCAGCAGTCTCTATAATTCACCCCTCCACTTT CASSLYNSPLHF
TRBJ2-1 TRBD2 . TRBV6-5 TGTGCCAGCAGGGGAGGGGACTACTCAGGGAATGAGCAGTTCTTC CASRGGDYSGNEQFF
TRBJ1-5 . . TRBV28 TGTGCCAGCGTAGGGGCAGGGGCCCTATCTCAGCCCCAGCATTTT CASVGAGALSQPQHF
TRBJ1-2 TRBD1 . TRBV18 TGTGCCAGCTCACTGGCGGACAGGGGATATGGCTACACCTTC CASSLADRGYGYTF
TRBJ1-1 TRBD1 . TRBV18 TGTGCCAGCTCACCCGGGACAGACACTGAAGCTTTCTTT CASSPGTDTEAFF
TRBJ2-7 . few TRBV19 TGTGCCAGTAGTGGTGACTATCTCGAGCAGTACTTC CASSGDYLEQYF
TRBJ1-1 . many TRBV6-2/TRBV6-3 TGTGCCAGCAGCAAGGTGGCCGCGGGGACTGAAGCTTTCTTT CASSKVAAGTEAFF
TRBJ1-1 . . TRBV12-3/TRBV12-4 TGTGCCAGCAGTTACAACAGGAACACTGAAGCTTTCTTT CASSYNRNTEAFF
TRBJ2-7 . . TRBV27 TGTGCCAGCAGTTTCCGGATGGGTAGGGGCAAATTATCCTACGAGCAGTACTTC CASSFRMGRGKLSYEQYF
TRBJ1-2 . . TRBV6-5 TGTGCCAGCAGTTACTCGAGGTCTCGAGGGTGGGGCTACACCTTC CASSYSRSRGWGYTF
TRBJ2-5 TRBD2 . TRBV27 TGTGCCAGCAGTGGGAGCGGGGCCTGGGAGACCCAGTACTTC CASSGSGAWETQYF
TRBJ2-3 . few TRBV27 TGTGCCAGCAGTTTGGGCCCACACGCCACAGATACGCAGTATTTT CASSLGPHATDTQYF
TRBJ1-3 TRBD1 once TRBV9 TGTGCCAGCAGCCCTCCAGGGGGCCCGGACACCATATATTTT CASSPPGGPDTIYF
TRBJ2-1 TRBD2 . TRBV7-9 TGTGCCAGCAGCCTCAGGGGCGGGGGACTAGCGGGAGCGGGTGAGCAGTTCTTC CASSLRGGGLAGAGEQFF
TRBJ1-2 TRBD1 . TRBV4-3 TGCGCCAGCAGCCCATGGACAGGGGACTATGGCTACACCTTC CASSPWTGDYGYTF
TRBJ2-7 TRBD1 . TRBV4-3 TGCGCCAGCAGCCAAGATCTGAGGACAGGGACCTACGAGCAGTACTTC CASSQDLRTGTYEQYF
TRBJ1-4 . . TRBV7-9 TGTGCCAGCAGCTTATTCTGGGGGGGCAGCTATGAAAAACTGTTTTTT CASSLFWGGSYEKLFF
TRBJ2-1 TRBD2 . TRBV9 TGTGCCAGCAGCGATCAGTCAGCGGGACCACAAAGGAATGAGCAGTTCTTC CASSDQSAGPQRNEQFF
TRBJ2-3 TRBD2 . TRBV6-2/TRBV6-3 TGTGCCAGCAGTCCACGGACTAGCGGGGGGAGCACAGATACGCAGTATTTT CASSPRTSGGSTDTQYF
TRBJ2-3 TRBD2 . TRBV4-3 TGCGCCAGCAGCCAATGGGTGCCTAGCGGGGGGGCATCAGATACGCAGTATTTT CASSQWVPSGGASDTQYF
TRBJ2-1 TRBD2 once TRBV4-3 TGCGCCAGCAGCCAAGTGAGCGGGAGGACCTCTACAATCATGAGTGAGCAGTTCTTC CASSQVSGRTSTIMSEQFF
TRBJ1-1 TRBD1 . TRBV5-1 TGCGCCAGCAGCCAGGGACAGGCCCTTTCACTAGCTTTCTTT CASSQGQALSLAFF
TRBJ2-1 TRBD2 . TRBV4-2 TGTGCCAGCAGCCAAGGTGAGGCTAGCGGGGATGATGAGCAGTTCTTC CASSQGEASGDDEQFF
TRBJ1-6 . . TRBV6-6 TGTGCCAGCAGGGCCGGGACACCACATTCACCCCTCCACTTT CASRAGTPHSPLHF
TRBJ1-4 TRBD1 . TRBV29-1 TGCAGCGTTCGGACAGGGGGGATCCTTAATGAAAAACTGTTTTTT CSVRTGGILNEKLFF
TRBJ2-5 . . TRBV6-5 TGTGCCAGCAGAGGGGCGGGACGGCCGTGGGAGACCCAGTACTTC CASRGAGRPWETQYF
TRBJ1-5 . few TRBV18 TGTGCCAGCTCACCCGCCAGGGGCGGCAATCAGCCCCAGCATTTT CASSPARGGNQPQHF
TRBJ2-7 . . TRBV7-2 TGTGCCAGCAGCATGGGACTGCTCTACGAGCAGTACTTC CASSMGLLYEQYF
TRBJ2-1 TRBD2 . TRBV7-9 TGTGCCAGCAGCTTAGAGGTAGCGGGGACACCATACAATGAGCAGTTCTTC CASSLEVAGTPYNEQFF
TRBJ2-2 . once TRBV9 TGTGCCAGCAGCGTAGGACTAGTAAACACCGGGGAGCTGTTTTTT CASSVGLVNTGELFF
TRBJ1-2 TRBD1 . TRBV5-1 TGCGCCAGCAGTTTAGACAACAGGGGGCTGATCTATGGCTACACCTTC CASSLDNRGLIYGYTF
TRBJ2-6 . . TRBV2 TGTGCCAGCAGTGAAGCCCATGGGGCCAACGTCCTGACTTTC CASSEAHGANVLTF
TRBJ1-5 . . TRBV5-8 TGTGCCAGCAGCTTGACAGGGCGGGGGGCGCCCCAGCATTTT CASSLTGRGAPQHF
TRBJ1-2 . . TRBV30 TGTGCCTGGAGTGTAGATTCCCTTATTGAGGCAGGGGAAATCTATGGCTACACCTTC CAWSVDSLIEAGEIYGYTF
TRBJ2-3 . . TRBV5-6 TGTGCCAGCAGCCCGACGGGGGATACGCAGTATTTT CASSPTGDTQYF
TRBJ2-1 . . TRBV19 TGTGCCAGTACCACAAGCTGGGACACCCGATACAATGAGCAGTTCTTC CASTTSWDTRYNEQFF
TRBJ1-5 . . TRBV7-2 TGTGCCAGCGGCCCTGATGGAGGGGGCAATCAGCCCCAGCATTTT CASGPDGGGNQPQHF
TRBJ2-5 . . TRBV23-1 TGCGCCAGCAGGGACACCCAAGAGACCCAGTACTTC CASRDTQETQYF
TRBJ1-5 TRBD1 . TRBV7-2 TGTGCCAGTGGACAGGGGAATCAGCCCCAGCATTTT CASGQGNQPQHF
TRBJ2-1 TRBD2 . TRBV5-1 TGCGCCAGCAGCCAATTAGCGGGGGGGCTCGATGAGCAGTTCTTC CASSQLAGGLDEQFF
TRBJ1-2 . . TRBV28 TGTGCCAGCAGCGTCGTCCCCCAGCAGGGAGGGGATGGCTACACCTTC CASSVVPQQGGDGYTF
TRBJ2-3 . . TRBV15 TGTGCCACCAGCAGTCCCACAGGGCTTGGCACAGATACGCAGTATTTT CATSSPTGLGTDTQYF
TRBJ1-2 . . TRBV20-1 TGCAGTGCTAGACAACTCGAAGGCTACACCTTC CSARQLEGYTF
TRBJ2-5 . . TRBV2 TGTGCCAGCAGGACCGAGGGGGCCCAGTACTTC CASRTEGAQYF
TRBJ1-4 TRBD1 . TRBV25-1 TGTGCCAGCGGAGGACAGGCTAATTTGGAAACTAATGAAAAACTGTTTTTT CASGGQANLETNEKLFF
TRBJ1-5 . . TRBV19 TGTGCCAGTAGTACAGGGCGCAGTCAGCCCCAGCATTTT CASSTGRSQPQHF
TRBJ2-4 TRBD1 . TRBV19 TGTGCCAGTCAGCGACAGGGGGGGGACATTCAGTACTTC CASQRQGGDIQYF